The rows below give T cell receptor beta chains drawn from one sample of a study of immune cell composition in non-small cell lung cancer. Profiled with immunoSEQ multiplex PCR; TCRdb holds only in-frame clones, not every one. The sample holds about 3,400 clones; around 83% are singletons and the top ten take around 12%. Material for sequencing was non-adjacent lung tissue. The origin of the receptors is a human donor with non-small cell lung cancer. Both conserved end residues are part of each CDR3.

>TRBV19|TRBJ1-2
CASRGEGAGYGYTF
>TRBV28|TRBJ2-5
CASSSTSGTPLGETQYF
>TRBV5-5|TRBJ2-4
CASSLTGNRDTYKNIQYF
>TRBV7-6|TRBJ2-2
CASSSSLTGLGELFF
>TRBV7-7|TRBJ2-5
CASSLLTAGTGARETQYF
>TRBV25-1|TRBJ2-5
CASSERDKSQETQYF
>TRBV5-1|TRBJ2-7
CASSPLSSGSSYEQYF
>TRBV6-5|TRBJ1-4
CASKSRGQTNEKLFF
>TRBV29-1|TRBJ1-3
CSVGQGDGNTIYF
>TRBV6-1|TRBJ2-1
CASRNPGLGYDEQFF
>TRBV18|TRBJ2-1
CASSYDSSRSNEQFF
>TRBV10-3|TRBJ1-5
CAITSDIDSNQPQHF
>TRBV27|TRBJ2-2
CASTGTTHTGELFF
>TRBV30|TRBJ2-3
CAWRVTTDTQYF
>TRBV28|TRBJ2-7
CASSLTGAYEQYF
>TRBV6-1|TRBJ2-1
CASSEIRDYPPQAFF
>TRBV7-8|TRBJ1-1
CASSLETLHEAFF
>TRBV6-6|TRBJ1-3
CASSYLSAGNTIYF
>TRBV19|TRBJ1-1
CASSIGSRTEAFF
>TRBV5-1|TRBJ2-7
CASSLRGQGFHEQYF
>TRBV6-5|TRBJ1-1
CASSYSEVTEAFF
>TRBV19|TRBJ1-5
CASSIHGRDQPQHF
>TRBV2|TRBJ2-5
CASKGDQETQYF
>TRBV7-2|TRBJ2-5
CASSLVGGEETQYF
>TRBV6-1|TRBJ1-2
CASSFAGEGYYGYTF
>TRBV19|TRBJ2-1
CASSRLAGAETYNEQFF
>TRBV19|TRBJ2-3
CASTSVYTQYF
>TRBV28|TRBJ1-2
CASSLNRQTYGYTF
>TRBV30|TRBJ2-5
CAWTQAGVGETQYF
>TRBV5-1|TRBJ2-7
CASKRSDRVYEQYF
>TRBV28|TRBJ2-3
CASHDSTDTQYF
>TRBV27|TRBJ2-6
CASSSYSGTVSGANVLTF
>TRBV5-1|TRBJ2-7
CASRPTPGLAGGGSSYEQYF
>TRBV6-5|TRBJ1-5
CASSYRGGQPQHF
>TRBV28|TRBJ1-1
CASGRGGRNTEAFF
>TRBV6-5|TRBJ1-2
CASSSQGGGALYGYTF
>TRBV28|TRBJ2-1
CASSVASGRGEQFF
>TRBV6-5|TRBJ2-7
CASSPDRGYHEQYF
>TRBV19|TRBJ1-1
CASSMEGRRTEAFF
>TRBV19|TRBJ2-3
CASSIAGGTDTQYF